These 22 T cell receptor beta chains were all obtained from the same sample, sequenced in a study of CD8+ T cells in alopecia areata. Extraction of RNA preceded its reverse transcription into cDNA, which served as the sequencing template. Measured with immunoSEQ multiplex PCR; TCRdb has only the in-frame clones, and not every one. The sample lists 100,000 to 140,000 clones, 84% seen once, with 24% in the top ten. Treatment indicated: oral pan-JAK inhibitor, 5-10 mg twice daily. This specimen consisted of CD8+ T cells sorted from blood, obtained at week 24, from a patient treated with tofacitinib. These receptors were collected from a human donor with alopecia areata.

The chain links TRBV20-1 to TRBJ1-1; 10 bases line up with TRBD1. Trimming took 6 bases from V and 6 from J; bases not matched to a gene: 1. This CDR3 has 11 residues. Germline V gene sequence: CDR1 DFQATT, CDR2 SNEGSKA (reference sequence). The CDR3 region has the DNA TGCAGTGCGGGGACAGGGGCTGAAGCTTTCTTT. Amino acid sequence: CSAGTGAEAFF.

The chain is built from TRBV29-1 and TRBJ2-7; TRBD2 matches 15 bases. V was clipped by 5 bases and J by 6 bases; unmatched bases: 14. In germline, CDR1 is SQVTM, CDR2 ANQGSEA. The CDR3 length is 17 residues. For the CDR3, the DNA is TGCAGCGTTTCTCCTAGGACTAGCGGGGGGGCCCTATTCGAGCAGTACTTC. Residues: CSVSPRTSGGALFEQYF.

The V call is TRBV7-9, the J call TRBJ2-7; TRBD2 matches 8 bases. From germline, CDR1 is SEHNR and CDR2 FQNEAQ (reference sequence). J was trimmed by 2 bases and V by 2 bases; bases with no gene match: 8. This CDR3 is 16 amino acids long. In nucleotides, the CDR3 is TGTGCCAGCAGCTTAACGAGCGGGGGATTCCCCTACGAGCAGTACTTC. Translation: CASSLTSGGFPYEQYF.

The rearrangement links TRBV29-1 to TRBJ2-3; either TRBD1 or TRBD2 may supply D (5 bases each). The V gene's germline CDR1 is SQVTM and CDR2 ANQGSEA. Trimming stripped 3 bases from V and 3 bases from J, with 10 bases between. The CDR3 contains 13 residues. The CDR3 protein is CSVDRDGTDTQYF. The CDR3, as DNA: TGCAGCGTTGACCGGGACGGTACAGATACGCAGTATTTT.

The genes are TRBV13 and TRBJ2-1, with TRBD2 as a possible D gene (6 bases). Trimming took 0 bases from V and 0 from J, leaving 6 bases between them. The CDR3 runs to 15 residues. CDR1 and CDR2 from the germline V gene are PRHDT and FYEKMQ (reference sequence). CDR3: CASSLGGSSYNEQFF. CDR3 sequence (DNA): TGTGCCAGCAGCTTAGGCGGGAGCTCCTACAATGAGCAGTTCTTC.

The rearrangement links TRBV10-3 to TRBJ2-2; no firm D call. The V gene's germline CDR1 is ENHRY and CDR2 SYGVKD. Between the trimmed V and J ends, which lost 5 bases and 0 bases, there was a span of 13 bases. The CDR3 is made up of 16 amino acids. CDR3 region: CAISPLADSNTGELFF. The CDR3 region has the DNA TGTGCCATCAGTCCCCTGGCGGATTCGAACACCGGGGAGCTGTTTTTT.

This clone was recorded a few times. The chain carries TRBV5-5 and TRBJ2-1; tentatively, D is TRBD1 or TRBD2 (5 bases each). Germline values: CDR1 SGHKS, CDR2 YYEKEE (reference sequence). The CDR3 spans 13 residues. V was shortened by 5 bases and J by 8 bases, with 14 bases between the two germline ends. As DNA, the CDR3 is TGTGCCAGCAGTCTCGGGGACGGCGATGAGCAGTTCTTC. Protein: CASSLGDGDEQFF.

The V and J genes are TRBV7-9 and TRBJ2-1; either TRBD1 or TRBD2 may fit D (5 bases each). Trimming shortened V by 7 bases and J by 0 bases, and 16 bases separated the two germline ends. The CDR3 extends over 16 amino acids. Per germline, CDR1 SEHNR and CDR2 FQNEAQ (reference sequence). The CDR3 sequence is CASNPPGQSSYNEQFF. In DNA, the CDR3 is TGTGCCAGCAACCCCCCGGGGCAGAGCTCCTACAATGAGCAGTTCTTC.

In its sample, this clone was seen a few times. The rearrangement links TRBV6-5 to TRBJ2-5; the D is unclear. From germline, CDR1 is MNHEY and CDR2 SVGAGI. Trimming cost V 8 bases and J 1 base, with 11 bases left between them. This CDR3 spans 13 amino acids. CDR3 nucleotides: TGTGCCAGCGGCGACAATACCCAAGAGACCCAGTACTTC. Protein product: CASGDNTQETQYF.

The chain links TRBV4-3 to TRBJ1-2; 7 nucleotides line up with TRBD1. V was pared by 3 bases and J by 4 bases, with 8 bases of the junction left unmatched. CDR1 LGHNA and CDR2 YSLEER come from the germline V gene. CDR3 size: 15 residues. CDR3 amino acids: CASSQTFSGGYGYTF. Here the CDR3 DNA reads TGCGCCAGCAGCCAGACCTTTTCAGGGGGCTATGGCTACACCTTC.

V is TRBV10-3 and J is TRBJ2-7, with 9 bases matching TRBD1. This CDR3 region has 13 residues. Germline assignment: CDR1 ENHRY and CDR2 SYGVKD. Losses at the gene ends were 2 bases for V and 5 bases for J; bases not matched to a gene: 1. CDR3 amino acids: CAISETGGDEQYF. For the CDR3, the DNA is TGTGCCATCAGTGAGACAGGGGGCGACGAGCAGTACTTC.

J is TRBJ1-2 and V is TRBV7-9, with 9 bases matching TRBD1. The CDR3 is made up of 13 amino acids. The V gene's germline CDR1 is SEHNR and CDR2 FQNEAQ (reference sequence). V was pared by 4 bases and J by 4 bases, with 1 base of the junction left unmatched. The CDR3 DNA follows: TGTGCCAGCAGCTCGACAGGGGGCTATGGCTACACCTTC. Encoded protein: CASSSTGGYGYTF.

This clone was seen more than once but under ten times. The chain employs TRBV5-4 and TRBJ2-7; 9 positions match TRBD1. Germline trimming cut 7 bases from V and 5 bases from J; bases unmatched to any gene: 10. This CDR3 is built from 14 residues. Germline CDR1 and CDR2: SGHNT and YYREEE (reference sequence). For the CDR3, the DNA is TGTGCCAGCTTGGACAGGGGCAACAAAAACGAGCAGTACTTC. Amino acids: CASLDRGNKNEQYF.

This chain joins TRBV6-5 and TRBJ1-5; 9 positions match TRBD1. The CDR3 has 15 amino acids. Unmatched junction bases numbered 3, after V lost 6 bases and J lost 0 bases. From germline, CDR1 is MNHEY and CDR2 SVGAGI. CDR3 bases: TGTGCCAGCAGCCGGACAGGGGATAGCAATCAGCCCCAGCATTTT. It encodes CASSRTGDSNQPQHF.

This clone was observed a handful of times. The chain carries TRBV10-1 and TRBJ2-7, with D possibly called TRBD1 or TRBD2 (5 bases each). Germline assignment: CDR1 WNHNN and CDR2 SYGVQD (reference sequence). V was clipped by 0 bases and J by 3 bases, with 18 bases between them. CDR3 size: 17 residues. CDR3 bases: TGCGCCAGCAGTGAGTCGCTGGGGACGCTTATTTTCTACGAGCAGTACTTC. It specifies CASSESLGTLIFYEQYF.

V usage is TRBV5-1 and J usage is TRBJ2-3, with 7 bases aligning to TRBD1. Germline CDR1 is SGHRS and CDR2 is YFSETQ. V lost 4 bases, J lost 3 bases, and 8 bases stayed unmatched. This CDR3 is built from 15 residues. The CDR3 region has the DNA TGCGCCAGCAGCACATCCGGGACAGATACAGATACGCAGTATTTT. It encodes CASSTSGTDTDTQYF.

The CDR3 loop is CASSPAPGDSYRETQYF. The CDR3 DNA follows: TGTGCCAGCAGTCCAGCCCCCGGGGACAGTTATCGGGAGACCCAGTACTTC. This chain joins TRBV27 and TRBJ2-5; 7 bases align to TRBD1. Germline V gene lookup returns CDR1 MNHEY and CDR2 SMNVEV (reference sequence). The V segment lost 5 bases and the J segment 5 bases; nucleotides outside the gene matches: 17. The CDR3 runs to 17 residues.

J is TRBJ2-5 and V is TRBV7-2; TRBD1 agrees at 9 bases. The V and J ends lost 1 base and 5 bases, in that order; junction bases with no gene match: 8. The CDR3 covers 16 residues. Germline V gives CDR1 SGHTA, CDR2 FQGNSA. CDR3 nucleotides: TGTGCCAGCAGCTTAGGATCCGGGACAGGGCCGGAGACCCAGTACTTC. Its translation: CASSLGSGTGPETQYF.

The CDR3, as DNA: TGCGCCAGCAGCCCACTGGACCCCCTGGAAGGCAAAAACATTCAGTACTTC. Protein: CASSPLDPLEGKNIQYF. The chain combines TRBV5-1 with TRBJ2-4; D remains unclear. Per the germline V gene, CDR1 is SGHRS and CDR2 is YFSETQ. With 4 bases removed from V and 3 bases from J, the gap between germline ends came to 20 bases. The CDR3 has 17 residues.

The chain employs TRBV29-1 and TRBJ2-3; TRBD1 matches at 9 bases. Germline-derived CDR1 and CDR2 are SQVTM and ANQGSEA. This CDR3 region has 15 residues. Trimming cost V 7 bases and J 4 bases; bases outside gene matches: 12. In nucleotides, the CDR3 is TGCAGCGGGGGGCACGGGACAGGGCGATCAGATACGCAGTATTTT. Its protein product is CSGGHGTGRSDTQYF.

This clone appeared a few times. The chain combines TRBV18 with TRBJ1-5; a possible D gene is TRBD1 (5 bases). The CDR3 is made up of 14 amino acids. Germline V lookup: CDR1 KGHSH, CDR2 LQKENI. Trimming removed 3 bases at V and 2 bases at J, with 8 bases between. The CDR3 loop reads CASSPGGGNQPQHF. As DNA, the CDR3 is TGTGCCAGCTCACCCGGAGGGGGCAATCAGCCCCAGCATTTT.

This clone showed up just a few times. The chain uses TRBV5-4 and TRBJ2-2; unclear D gene. Trimming pared 4 bases from V and 3 bases from J, leaving 7 bases between. The germline gives CDR1 SGHNT, CDR2 YYREEE (reference sequence). The CDR3 loop spans 13 amino acids. CDR3 amino acids: CASSPSYTGELFF. CDR3 nucleotide sequence: TGTGCCAGCAGCCCGAGCTACACCGGGGAGCTGTTTTTT.